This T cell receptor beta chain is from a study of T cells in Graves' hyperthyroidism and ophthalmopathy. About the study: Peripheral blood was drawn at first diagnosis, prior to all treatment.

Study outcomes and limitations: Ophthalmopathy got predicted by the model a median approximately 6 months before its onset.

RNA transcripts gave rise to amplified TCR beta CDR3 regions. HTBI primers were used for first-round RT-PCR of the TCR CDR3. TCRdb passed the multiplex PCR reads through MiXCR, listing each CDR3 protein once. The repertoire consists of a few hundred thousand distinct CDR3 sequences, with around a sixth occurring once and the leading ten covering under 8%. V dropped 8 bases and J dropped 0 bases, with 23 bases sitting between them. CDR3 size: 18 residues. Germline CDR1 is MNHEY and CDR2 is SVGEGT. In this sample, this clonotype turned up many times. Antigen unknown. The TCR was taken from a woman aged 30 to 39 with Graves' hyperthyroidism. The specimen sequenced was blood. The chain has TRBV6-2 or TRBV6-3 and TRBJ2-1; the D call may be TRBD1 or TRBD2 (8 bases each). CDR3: CASDRDRTSGSSYNEQFF. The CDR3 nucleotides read TGTGCCAGCGACCGGGACAGGACAAGCGGGAGCTCCTACAATGAGCAGTTCTTC.